The next 28 T cell receptor beta chains were all read from a single sample in a study of cytomegalovirus exposure and HLA in healthy donors (dated by TCRdb to the late 2010s). Library construction relied on the immunoSEQ multiplex PCR assay. In its TCRdb copy, this immuneACCESS table keeps in-frame sequences only and misses some clones. Where compared with another copy, unresolved V genes explain less than half of these, and the others have no known cause. In all, the sample holds under 350,000 clones, and 80% to 90% of those were seen once. The ten largest clones represent about 1% of the sample. Sequences were obtained from PBMCs. All receptors derive from a woman aged 18 to 35 in good health and CMV-seronegative.

The chain joins TRBV5-1 to TRBJ2-7; D gene ambiguous. The CDR3 length is 13 residues. Germline CDR1 and CDR2: SGHRS and YFSETQ. Trimming took 4 bases from V and 4 from J, leaving 12 bases between them. The CDR3 coding sequence is TGCGCCAGCAGCGATGACTCTTGGTACGAGCAGTACTTC. Amino acids: CASSDDSWYEQYF.

The chain has TRBV5-6 and TRBJ2-4; 7 positions agree with TRBD2. CDR1 SGHDT and CDR2 YYEEEE come from the germline V gene. There are 16 residues in the CDR3. The ends lost 0 bases at V and 4 bases at J; junction bases unmatched: 7. CDR3 coding DNA: TGTGCCAGCAGCTTGGTTTTGCGGCGGGGGAAAAACATTCAGTACTTC. Its translation: CASSLVLRRGKNIQYF.

This chain uses TRBV4-1 with TRBJ1-1; the match to TRBD1 covers 10 bases. CDR3 size: 16 residues. Germline V gene lookup returns CDR1 MGHRA and CDR2 YSYEKL. V dropped 5 bases and J dropped 5; count of bases not matched to a gene: 11. The CDR3 here is CASSARQGARDTEAFF. CDR3 in DNA: TGCGCCAGCAGCGCTAGACAGGGGGCAAGGGATACTGAAGCTTTCTTT.

For the CDR3, the DNA is TGTGCCAGCAGGGGACAGGGGGCGAAAGGGACTGAAGCTTTCTTT. This translates into CASRGQGAKGTEAFF. The chain uses TRBV6-5 and TRBJ1-1; 12 bases fit TRBD1. Germline V gene sequence: CDR1 MNHEY, CDR2 SVGAGI. V lost 6 bases to trimming and J lost 5 bases; unmatched junction nucleotides: 7. The CDR3 length is 15 residues.

V and J are TRBV18 and TRBJ1-1; 8 nucleotides match TRBD1. The CDR3 has 16 amino acids. The ends lost 3 bases at V and 10 bases at J; junction bases unmatched: 16. CDR1 is KGHSH, CDR2 LQKENI, per germline. The CDR3: CASSPSPRTGRDGAFF. The CDR3 DNA reads TGTGCCAGCTCACCTTCCCCCAGGACAGGGAGGGATGGAGCTTTCTTT.

This chain links TRBV7-2 with TRBJ1-2, with D uncertain. Trimming stripped 4 bases from V and 8 bases from J, with 17 bases between. Germline V gene data show CDR1 as SGHTA and CDR2 as FQGNSA. The CDR3 extends over 14 amino acids. The DNA of the CDR3 is TGTGCCAGCAGCTCCCCGACTCCTACGAGGGGCTACACCTTC. It translates to CASSSPTPTRGYTF.

The chain is built from TRBV7-2 and TRBJ1-1, with 9 positions matching TRBD1. J was trimmed by 1 base and V by 3 bases; bases with no gene match: 6. The CDR3 has 16 residues. CDR1 is SGHTA, CDR2 FQGNSA, per germline. CDR3 coding DNA: TGTGCCAGCAGCTTTAAACAGGGGGCTAAGAACACTGAAGCTTTCTTT. Translation gives CASSFKQGAKNTEAFF.

This clone was detected only once. The chain has TRBV5-1 and TRBJ2-5, with 14 bases identical to TRBD2. The CDR3 has 16 amino acids. Germline V gene data show CDR1 as SGHRS and CDR2 as YFSETQ. V gave up 4 bases and J gave up 4 bases; unmatched junction bases: 6. The CDR3 region is CASSRLAGGLGETQYF. The CDR3 DNA reads TGCGCCAGCAGCCGACTAGCGGGGGGGCTTGGAGAGACCCAGTACTTC.

The genes are TRBV19 and TRBJ2-3; 10 bases align to TRBD2. The CDR3 extends over 16 amino acids. Germline assignment: CDR1 LNHDA and CDR2 SQIVND (reference sequence). Trimming cost V 2 bases and J 4 bases; bases outside gene matches: 6. The CDR3 coding sequence is TGTGCCAGTAGTATAAGGCTAGCGGGAGCCGCAGATACGCAGTATTTT. Residues: CASSIRLAGAADTQYF.

The V gene is TRBV27, the J gene TRBJ2-7; 8 nucleotides align to TRBD1. The V gene's germline CDR1 is MNHEY and CDR2 SMNVEV (reference sequence). V gave up 9 bases and J gave up 5 bases; unmatched junction bases: 6. The CDR3 totals 12 residues. The CDR3 bases are TGTGCCAGTACGACAGGGGCGAACGAGCAGTACTTC. It translates to CASTTGANEQYF.

This clone was seen a few times. J is TRBJ2-5 and V is TRBV27; D ambiguous. This CDR3 comprises 13 residues. Trimming took off 1 base at V and 3 bases at J, with 6 bases between the two ends. CDR1 and CDR2 from the germline V gene are MNHEY and SMNVEV (reference sequence). The DNA of the CDR3 is TGTGCCAGCAGTTTATTGCAGGAAGAGACCCAGTACTTC. It yields the protein CASSLLQEETQYF.

The genes are TRBV15 and TRBJ2-2, with D perhaps TRBD1 (5 bases). The CDR3 loop spans 17 amino acids. Trimming stripped 4 bases from V and 0 bases from J, with 15 bases between. The germline V gene has CDR1 LNHNV and CDR2 YYDKDF (reference sequence). The CDR3 DNA follows: TGTGCCACCAGCAACCCTACGCGCAGGGCGAACACCGGGGAGCTGTTTTTT. This gives the protein CATSNPTRRANTGELFF.

This sequence joins TRBV4-3 and TRBJ1-6; 7 nucleotides line up with TRBD1. The V segment lost 4 bases and the J segment 9 bases; nucleotides outside the gene matches: 18. CDR1 and CDR2 from the germline V gene are LGHNA and YSLEER. The CDR3 loop spans 18 amino acids. The CDR3 nucleotides are TGCGCCAGCAGCCCCTCTGACAGGGCAGGGGACGGGGCTTCACCCCTCCACTTT. This codes for CASSPSDRAGDGASPLHF.

The chain couples TRBV29-1 to TRBJ1-2, with a weak D call TRBD1 (5 bases). V lost 0 bases and J lost 4, with 12 bases in between. The length of the CDR3 is 14 residues. Germline lookup yields CDR1 SQVTM and CDR2 ANQGSEA. In DNA, the CDR3 is TGCAGCGTTGAAGATCTTGGACACAGCTATGGCTACACCTTC. Protein product: CSVEDLGHSYGYTF. Using reference TRBV29-1 and TRBJ1-2 for the parts outside the CDR3, the full variable domain is SAVISQKPSRDICQRGTSLTIQCQVDSQVTMMFWYRQQPGQSLTLIATANQGSEATYESGFVIDKFPISRPNLTFSTLTVSNMSPEDSSIYLCSVEDLGHSYGYTFGSGTRLTVV.

This rearrangement joins TRBV2 to TRBJ1-5, with D possibly matching TRBD1 (6 bases). V lost 0 bases and J lost 2, with 14 bases in between. This CDR3 is built from 17 residues. Germline CDR1 and CDR2: SNHLY and FYNNEI. The CDR3, as DNA: TGTGCCAGCAGTGAAGCAGGACAGACCTGGGGCAATCAGCCCCAGCATTTT. It encodes CASSEAGQTWGNQPQHF.

The V gene is TRBV6-1, the J gene TRBJ1-2, with 7 bases that match TRBD1. J was trimmed by 4 bases and V by 9 bases; bases with no gene match: 8. There are 13 residues in the CDR3. Per germline, CDR1 MNHNS and CDR2 SASEGT. The CDR3 loop is CASMTGLGYGYTF. CDR3 coding DNA: TGTGCCAGTATGACAGGGCTCGGCTATGGCTACACCTTC.

The chain combines TRBV9 with TRBJ1-2; D might be TRBD1 (5 bases). In germline, CDR1 is SGDLS, CDR2 YYNGEE. The CDR3 loop spans 16 amino acids. With 0 bases removed from V and 3 bases from J, the gap between germline ends came to 15 bases. CDR3 protein: CASSVGGGDLDYGYTF. The CDR3 coding sequence is TGTGCCAGCAGCGTAGGGGGAGGGGATCTCGACTATGGCTACACCTTC. The full variable domain, its missing parts supplied by reference TRBV9 and TRBJ1-2, is DSGVTQTPKHLITATGQRVTLRCSPRSGDLSVYWYQQSLDQGLQFLIQYYNGEERAKGNILERFSAQQFPDLHSELNLSSLELGDSALYFCASSVGGGDLDYGYTFGSGTRLTVV.

The chain uses TRBV6-1 and TRBJ2-3, with TRBD2 matching 8 bases. Germline CDR1 is MNHNS and CDR2 is SASEGT. The CDR3 has 17 amino acids. The junction had 6 bases not matched to a gene; V was cut back by 1 base and J by 0 bases. The CDR3 here is CASSEDGSGVSTDTQYF. The CDR3 nucleotides are TGTGCCAGCAGTGAAGACGGTAGCGGGGTGAGCACAGATACGCAGTATTTT.

This rearrangement joins TRBV5-1 to TRBJ2-5, with 8 bases aligning to TRBD2. CDR3 length equals 16 residues. V lost 2 bases to trimming and J lost 4 bases; unmatched junction nucleotides: 10. Germline lookup yields CDR1 SGHRS and CDR2 YFSETQ. The CDR3 region is CASSLLTSVSGETQYF. As DNA, the CDR3 is TGCGCCAGCAGCTTATTGACTAGCGTGAGCGGAGAGACCCAGTACTTC. The full variable domain, its missing parts supplied by reference TRBV5-1 and TRBJ2-5, is KAGVTQTPRYLIKTRGQQVTLSCSPISGHRSVSWYQQTPGQGLQFLFEYFSETQRNKGNFPGRFSGRQFSNSRSEMNVSTLELGDSALYLCASSLLTSVSGETQYFGPGTRLLVL.

With respect to this clone: The identical CDR3 is also encoded by other nucleotide sequences in the sample. The chain carries TRBV9 and TRBJ1-5; D gene unclear. The V and J ends lost 0 bases and 0 bases respectively, with 7 bases between them. Germline CDR1 is SGDLS and CDR2 is YYNGEE. The CDR3 is made up of 15 amino acids. The CDR3 here is CASSVDGYSNQPQHF. DNA of the CDR3: TGTGCCAGCAGCGTAGACGGGTATAGCAATCAGCCCCAGCATTTT.

This chain connects TRBV19 to TRBJ1-5, with D possibly being TRBD1 (5 bases). The CDR3 is made up of 14 amino acids. Germline assignment: CDR1 LNHDA and CDR2 SQIVND (reference sequence). Trimming took off 1 base at V and 6 bases at J, with 10 bases between the two ends. The CDR3 nucleotides are TGTGCCAGTAGTATAGGCGCAGGGCCTCAGCCCCAGCATTTT. Its translation is CASSIGAGPQPQHF.

The CDR3 DNA reads as TGTGCCAGCAGCTTGGGACAGGGGACTTATGGCTACACCTTC. This encodes CASSLGQGTYGYTF. The genes are TRBV7-9 and TRBJ1-2; 10 bases align to TRBD1. The germline CDR1 and CDR2 sequences are SEHNR and FQNEAQ (reference sequence). The CDR3 sequence is 14 residues long. J gave up 5 bases and V 3 bases, and 3 bases lay outside the gene matches.

This clone was seen just once. The rearrangement uses TRBV19 and TRBJ2-5; maybe TRBD1 (7 bases). V was pared by 0 bases and J by 7 bases, with 21 bases between. The CDR3 length is 17 residues. Per germline, CDR1 LNHDA and CDR2 SQIVND (reference sequence). Written as DNA, the CDR3 is TGTGCCAGTAGTATAGATCCTCCGGGGACAGCAGCGGGGACCCAGTACTTC. Protein product: CASSIDPPGTAAGTQYF.

This chain connects TRBV5-4 to TRBJ2-5; 8 bases are a match to TRBD1. CDR3 length equals 16 residues. Germline CDR1 SGHNT, CDR2 YYREEE (reference sequence). V trimming: 4 bases; J trimming: 2 bases; junction bases outside the gene matches: 10. The CDR3 DNA reads as TGTGCCAGCAGCAGCGACAGGGGTGGTCTACAAGAGACCCAGTACTTC. Translating gives CASSSDRGGLQETQYF.

This rearrangement joins TRBV30 to TRBJ1-3; no firm D call. V was shortened by 5 bases and J by 3 bases, with 8 bases between the two germline ends. The CDR3 runs to 12 residues. CDR1 GTSNPN and CDR2 SVGIG come from the germline V gene (reference sequence). Here the CDR3 DNA reads TGTGCCTGGGGGCTATATGGAAACACCATATATTTT. This gives the protein CAWGLYGNTIYF.

The rearrangement links TRBV29-1 to TRBJ1-1, with a weak D call TRBD1 (6 bases). This CDR3 spans 16 amino acids. Trimming left V 0 bases short and J 6 bases short, with 20 bases between. Germline loops: CDR1 SQVTM, CDR2 ANQGSEA. The CDR3 sequence is CSVEEWGGQGGSEAFF. The CDR3 DNA is TGCAGCGTTGAAGAATGGGGGGGCCAGGGTGGCTCTGAAGCTTTCTTT.

The V call is TRBV2, the J call TRBJ2-3, with D perhaps TRBD1 (5 bases). The V end lost 4 bases, the J end lost 0 bases, and 14 bases lay between the germline ends. CDR3 length: 16 amino acids. From germline, CDR1 is SNHLY and CDR2 FYNNEI. For the CDR3, the DNA is TGTGCCAGCAGTGGGATTCAAGGGGCGAGCACAGATACGCAGTATTTT. Protein sequence: CASSGIQGASTDTQYF. Based on the CDR3 plus reference TRBV2 and TRBJ2-3, the full variable domain is EPEVTQTPSHQVTQMGQEVILRCVPISNHLYFYWYRQILGQKVEFLVSFYNNEISEKSEIFDDQFSVERPDGSNFTLKIRSTKLEDSAMYFCASSGIQGASTDTQYFGPGTRLTVL.

The CDR3 DNA reads as TGTGCCTGGGGAACTGGGCAGCTTACAGATACGCAGTATTTT. Its translation is CAWGTGQLTDTQYF. V is TRBV30 and J is TRBJ2-3, with unresolved D. The V gene lost 5 bases and the J gene lost 3 bases, with 15 bases spanning the gap. This CDR3 contains 14 residues. CDR1 GTSNPN and CDR2 SVGIG come from the germline V gene (reference sequence).